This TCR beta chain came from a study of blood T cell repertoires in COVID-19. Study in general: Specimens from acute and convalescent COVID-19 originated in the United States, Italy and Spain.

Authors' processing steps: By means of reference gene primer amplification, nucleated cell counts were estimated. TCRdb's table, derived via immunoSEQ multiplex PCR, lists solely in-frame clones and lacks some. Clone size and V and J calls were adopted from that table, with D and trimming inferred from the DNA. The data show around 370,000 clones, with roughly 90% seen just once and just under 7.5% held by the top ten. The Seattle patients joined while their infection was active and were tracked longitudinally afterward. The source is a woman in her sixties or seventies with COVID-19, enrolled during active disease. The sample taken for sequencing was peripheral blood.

CDR3 nucleotides: TGTGCCAGCAGAGGACAGGGGGCCGGTGGCTACACCTTC. Amino acid sequence: CASRGQGAGGYTF. V is TRBV2 and J is TRBJ1-2; 11 bases map to TRBD1. In germline, CDR1 is SNHLY, CDR2 FYNNEI. V trimming: 6 bases; J trimming: 7 bases; junction bases outside the gene matches: 4. This CDR3 region has 13 residues.